The 9 T cell receptor beta chains reported below all come from one sample, sequenced in a study of cytomegalovirus exposure and HLA in healthy donors. Primers for the PCR totalled 60 Vbeta and 13 Jbeta. Here immunoSEQ multiplex PCR was the method, and the copy in TCRdb shows in-frame clones only, minus some. In the table there are roughly 60,000 clones, 70% to 85% of which are singletons. The sample taken for sequencing was PBMCs. These receptors were obtained from a woman in her thirties or forties in good health and CMV-seropositive.

The gene calls are TRBV27 and TRBJ2-3; D gene unclear. Trimming pared 10 bases from V and 2 bases from J, leaving 19 bases between. The CDR3 runs 15 residues. CDR1 and CDR2 from the germline V gene are MNHEY and SMNVEV (reference sequence). The CDR3 here is CAILTPPVITDTQYF. The CDR3 nucleotides are TGTGCCATTCTAACGCCCCCGGTCATCACAGATACGCAGTATTTT.

V and J are TRBV15 and TRBJ2-6, with D uncertain. The V gene's germline CDR1 is LNHNV and CDR2 YYDKDF (reference sequence). The CDR3 is made up of 17 amino acids. Trimming took off 0 bases at V and 0 bases at J, with 9 bases between the two ends. The CDR3 reads CATSRDDPGSGANVLTF. The CDR3 DNA sequence: TGTGCCACCAGCAGAGATGACCCGGGCTCTGGGGCCAACGTCCTGACTTTC.

This clone was seen only once. The chain links TRBV4-1 to TRBJ2-2, with D unclear. This CDR3 has 15 amino acids. The germline gives CDR1 MGHRA, CDR2 YSYEKL. Trimming took 0 bases from V and 0 from J, leaving 5 bases between them. The CDR3 loop is CASSQDSANTGELFF. For the CDR3, the DNA is TGCGCCAGCAGCCAAGATTCCGCGAACACCGGGGAGCTGTTTTTT.

This clone was observed a single time. The J gene is TRBJ1-5, the V gene TRBV29-1, with D tentatively TRBD1 (5 bases). Trimming stripped 4 bases from V and 4 bases from J, with 11 bases between. There are 13 residues in the CDR3. Germline CDR1 reads SQVTM; CDR2 reads ANQGSEA. The CDR3 DNA follows: TGCAGCGTTGCGACAGCGATTAATCAGCCCCAGCATTTT. Translated, it gives CSVATAINQPQHF.

This clone appeared a few times. The chain joins TRBV10-2 to TRBJ2-7; 7 bases are shared with TRBD1. Germline trimming cut 8 bases from V and 3 bases from J; bases unmatched to any gene: 7. This CDR3 spans 13 amino acids. Germline CDR1 and CDR2: WSHSY and SAAADI. CDR3 loop: CASRDREFYEQYF. The CDR3 DNA sequence: TGCGCCAGCCGGGACAGAGAATTCTACGAGCAGTACTTC.

The CDR3 DNA sequence: TGTGCCAGTAGTCTGGCGGGGACTATCCAAGAGACCCAGTACTTC. It codes for CASSLAGTIQETQYF. This chain joins TRBV19 and TRBJ2-5; TRBD2 aligns across 7 bases. Looked up from germline, CDR1 is LNHDA and CDR2 is SQIVND (reference sequence). The CDR3 contains 15 residues. The ends lost 5 bases at V and 1 base at J; junction bases unmatched: 7.

This rearrangement joins TRBV6-5 to TRBJ1-2; 7 bases fit TRBD1. The CDR3 totals 14 residues. Per germline, CDR1 MNHEY and CDR2 SVGAGI. V shed 7 bases, J shed 3 bases, and the junction held 8 bases outside the gene matches. The chain's CDR3 is CASTRFQGDYGYTF. CDR3 bases: TGTGCCAGCACCCGTTTTCAGGGGGACTATGGCTACACCTTC.

CDR3 DNA: TGTGCCAGCAGCTCCGGGACAGGGATGGACGAGCAGTACTTC. As protein: CASSSGTGMDEQYF. This rearrangement joins TRBV7-3 to TRBJ2-7; 9 nucleotides match TRBD1. Germline trimming cut 4 bases from V and 5 bases from J; bases unmatched to any gene: 6. This CDR3 comprises 14 residues. The germline gives CDR1 SGHTA, CDR2 FQGTGA.

This rearrangement joins TRBV5-4 to TRBJ1-5; 8 nucleotides align to TRBD1. The CDR3 consists of 20 residues. Trimming at V came to 4 bases and at J to 2 bases, leaving 20 bases not matched to a gene. Germline lookup yields CDR1 SGHNT and CDR2 YYREEE (reference sequence). CDR3: CASSGARTGSNRYGNQPQHF. In DNA, the CDR3 is TGTGCCAGCAGCGGTGCCCGGACAGGGTCTAATAGGTACGGCAATCAGCCCCAGCATTTT.